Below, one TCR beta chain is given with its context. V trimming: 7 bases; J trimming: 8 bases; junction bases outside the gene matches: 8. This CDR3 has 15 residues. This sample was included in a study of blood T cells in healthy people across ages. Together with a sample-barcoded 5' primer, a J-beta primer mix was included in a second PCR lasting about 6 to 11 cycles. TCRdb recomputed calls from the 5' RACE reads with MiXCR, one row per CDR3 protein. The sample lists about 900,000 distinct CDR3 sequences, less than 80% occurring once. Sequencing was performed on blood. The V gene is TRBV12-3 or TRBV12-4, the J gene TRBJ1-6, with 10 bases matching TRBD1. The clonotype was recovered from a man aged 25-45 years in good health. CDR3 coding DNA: TGTGCCAGCACCCCCCGGGACAGGGGCTATTCACCCCTCCACTTT. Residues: CASTPRDRGYSPLHF.